This T cell receptor (beta chain) was recorded in a study of PD-L1 blockade in urothelial cancer. Pretreatment and on-treatment samples were taken, numbering 1 to 8 per patient. Germline CDR1 is SNHLY and CDR2 is FYNNEI. The V and J ends lost 9 bases and 1 base, in that order; junction bases with no gene match: 3. This CDR3 region has 14 residues. Measured with immunoSEQ multiplex PCR; TCRdb has only the in-frame clones, and not every one. The sample holds tens of thousands of clones, roughly 82% seen once. The chain links TRBV2 to TRBJ2-4; 10 nucleotides match TRBD1. The source is a man between 70 and 80 years old with urothelial cancer. The sample in question was PBMCs, obtained around atezolizumab (anti-PD-L1) treatment. The CDR3: CASVGQGAKNIQYF. The CDR3 nucleotides are TGTGCCAGTGTGGGACAGGGGGCCAAAAACATTCAGTACTTC.